Given below is one TCR beta chain in context. The antigen remains unidentified. The sort gate was single viable CD3+CD4+CD8-CD45RO+ cells for memory CD4+ T cells. These data come from a study of memory CD4+ T cells and cytomegalovirus serostatus. As for the study in general: Donors were healthy Belgian adults, fewer than ten CMV seropositive and around 23 seronegative.

Overall study findings and caveats: 67 of 164 known CMV-associated TCRbeta sequences appeared in CD4+ memory. The CMV-associated TCR signature appears largely within the CD4+ memory repertoire. Median bootstrapped AUC for CMV status was about 0.96 originally, around 0.91 US-trained.

Libraries were prepared by immunoSEQ multiplex PCR; TCRdb keeps only in-frame clonotypes and omits some of them. This sample has around 50,000 clones, with about three quarters found just once. CDR3 length: 19 residues. Germline values: CDR1 SGHDN, CDR2 FVKESK. With V trimmed by 3 bases and J by 3 bases, 15 bases remained unmatched. The origin of this receptor is an adult in good health and CMV-seronegative. The chain employs TRBV14 and TRBJ2-3; 10 bases map to TRBD2. The sequenced sample consisted of memory CD4+ T cells from blood. The CDR3 sequence is CASSHEFGGLAGETDTQYF. The DNA for the CDR3 is TGTGCCAGCAGCCACGAATTCGGCGGGCTAGCGGGAGAAACAGATACGCAGTATTTT.